This T cell receptor beta chain was recorded in a study of T cell responses to AZD1222 COVID-19 vaccine. General study points: Without day 14 samples, only post-peak T cell repertoires were studied. Clonal diversity may have been underestimated in mostly white British donors.

This CDR3 contains 17 residues. Germline CDR1 reads SGHTA; CDR2 reads FQGTGA. The V gene lost 5 bases and the J gene lost 0 bases, with 17 bases spanning the gap. Data came from immunoSEQ multiplex PCR; TCRdb stores just in-frame clones and leaves some out. The sample includes about 120,000 clones, 85% to 90% of them seen just once. Concerning this clone itself: The antigen remains undetermined.

The sequence came from an adult in good health. Sequences were derived from peripheral blood, sampled on day 0 of AZD1222 vaccination. The genes are TRBV7-3 and TRBJ2-1; a weak D match, TRBD1 (6 bases). The CDR3: CASSLNAPDSSYNEQFF. The CDR3 DNA reads as TGTGCCAGCAGCCTAAATGCACCGGACAGCTCCTACAATGAGCAGTTCTTC.